This is a list of T cell receptor beta chains from one sample in a study of blood T cell repertoires in COVID-19. Repertoires were generated with immunoSEQ multiplex PCR, while TCRdb's copy carries only in-frame clones and drops some. This repertoire shows 45,000 to 55,000 clones, roughly nine tenths found once; its top ten account for around a quarter. The sequencing input was peripheral blood. Receptors originate from a woman aged 80 or over with acute or convalescent COVID-19. Both conserved end residues are part of each CDR3. Fields, in order: J gene, D gene, CDR3 length, V gene, clone size, CDR3 protein, CDR3 DNA. The D gene is left open where the match is weak. Some rows mark clone size as missing; the rest say once, few, many or name a class of expanded clone.

TRBJ1-5,.,13,TRBV5-6,.,CASSTGGRQPQHF,TGTGCCAGCAGCACCGGGGGTCGACAGCCCCAGCATTTT
TRBJ1-1,.,13,TRBV5-1,.,CASSLVTGTEAFF,TGCGCCAGCAGCTTGGTAACGGGGACTGAAGCTTTCTTT
TRBJ2-1,TRBD2,16,TRBV11-3,.,CASSPRLAGGPHEQFF,TGTGCCAGCAGCCCCCGACTAGCGGGGGGGCCCCATGAGCAGTTCTTC
TRBJ1-5,.,17,TRBV28,.,CASSPIDVRVTNQPQHF,TGTGCCAGCAGCCCTATTGACGTCCGGGTCACCAATCAGCCCCAGCATTTT
TRBJ2-7,.,12,TRBV7-9,.,CASSLDFHEQYF,TGTGCCAGCAGCTTAGACTTTCACGAGCAGTACTTC
TRBJ2-5,TRBD2,15,TRBV25-1,.,CASSRLAGGQETQYF,TGTGCCAGCAGCCGACTAGCGGGGGGCCAAGAGACCCAGTACTTC
TRBJ1-1,.,17,TRBV28,.,CASSRGGFQGADTEAFF,TGTGCCAGCAGTCGGGGAGGGTTTCAAGGAGCCGACACTGAAGCTTTCTTT
TRBJ2-5,.,13,TRBV10-3,.,CAISGGPQETQYF,TGTGCCATCAGTGGAGGCCCCCAAGAGACCCAGTACTTC
TRBJ2-4,.,17,TRBV21-1,.,CASSKERRGSAKNIQYF,TGTGCCAGCAGCAAAGAGCGGCGGGGTTCAGCCAAAAACATTCAGTACTTC
TRBJ2-2,.,14,TRBV15,.,CATSRRGSTGELFF,TGTGCCACCAGCAGGCGAGGTAGCACCGGGGAGCTGTTTTTT
TRBJ2-7,TRBD1,14,TRBV11-2,.,CASSFVRGTYEQYF,TGTGCCAGCAGCTTTGTCAGGGGGACCTACGAGCAGTACTTC
TRBJ1-3,.,15,TRBV6-5,once,CASTLTVTSGNTIYF,TGTGCCAGCACCCTCACTGTAACCTCTGGAAACACCATATATTTT
TRBJ2-1,.,14,TRBV2,.,CASSALSSYNEQFF,TGTGCCAGCAGCGCACTGAGCTCCTACAATGAGCAGTTCTTC
TRBJ1-1,TRBD1,13,TRBV3-1/TRBV3-2,.,CASTGQGGVGAFF,TGTGCCAGCACCGGACAGGGAGGAGTTGGAGCTTTCTTT
TRBJ2-2,TRBD2,16,TRBV5-1,.,CASSSLADVFSGELFF,TGCGCCAGCAGCTCCCTAGCGGACGTTTTCTCCGGGGAGCTGTTTTTT
TRBJ1-5,TRBD1,15,TRBV7-6,.,CASSRFDREDQPQHF,TGTGCCAGCAGCCGCTTCGACAGGGAAGATCAGCCCCAGCATTTT
TRBJ1-4,.,13,TRBV11-2,.,CASSQIRGEKLFF,TGTGCCAGCAGCCAGATACGCGGTGAAAAACTGTTTTTT
TRBJ2-6,.,16,TRBV7-6,.,CASSQFLQSGANVLTF,TGTGCCAGCAGCCAGTTCCTCCAATCTGGGGCCAACGTCCTGACTTTC
TRBJ2-5,TRBD1,15,TRBV2,.,CASSLTRTGRETQYF,TGTGCCAGCAGTCTTACAAGGACAGGGCGAGAGACCCAGTACTTC
TRBJ2-7,.,16,TRBV6-5,.,CASSYSAGPTTYEQYF,TGTGCCAGCAGTTACTCGGCGGGGCCGACAACCTACGAGCAGTACTTC
TRBJ2-3,.,12,TRBV11-2,.,CASSPSVGTQYF,TGTGCCAGCAGCCCCTCAGTTGGTACGCAGTATTTT
TRBJ1-1,TRBD1,14,TRBV7-2,.,CASSLETGYTEAFF,TGTGCCAGCAGCCTGGAGACAGGGTACACTGAAGCTTTCTTT
TRBJ1-4,.,12,TRBV11-2,.,CASRQINEKLFF,TGTGCCAGCCGACAGATCAATGAAAAACTGTTTTTT
TRBJ1-3,.,13,TRBV30,.,CAWSSGSGNTIYF,TGTGCCTGGAGTTCGGGCTCTGGAAACACCATATATTTT
TRBJ1-1,TRBD1,14,TRBV28,.,CASTRPRQGTEAFF,TGTGCCAGCACCCGACCTCGACAGGGTACTGAAGCTTTCTTT
TRBJ1-1,.,15,TRBV19,.,CASSNWGEANTEAFF,TGTGCCAGTAGTAATTGGGGAGAGGCGAACACTGAAGCTTTCTTT
TRBJ2-1,TRBD2,17,TRBV5-1,.,CASSLGASGGPYNEQFF,TGCGCCAGCAGCTTAGGGGCTAGCGGGGGCCCCTACAATGAGCAGTTCTTC
TRBJ2-1,TRBD2,15,TRBV9,.,CASSVGSGAYNEQFF,TGTGCCAGCAGCGTAGGTAGCGGGGCCTACAATGAGCAGTTCTTC
TRBJ1-6,TRBD1,15,TRBV19,once,CASSVTGGSISPLHF,TGTGCCAGTAGTGTCACAGGGGGATCGATTTCACCCCTCCACTTT
TRBJ1-1,TRBD1,15,TRBV7-2,.,CASSTQTGVNTEAFF,TGTGCCAGCAGCACTCAGACAGGGGTAAACACTGAAGCTTTCTTT
TRBJ1-2,.,13,TRBV4-2,.,CASSQDRGYGYTF,TGTGCCAGCAGCCAAGATAGAGGGTATGGCTACACCTTC
TRBJ2-5,TRBD2,14,TRBV27,.,CASSSRGGQETQYF,TGTGCCAGCAGTTCACGGGGGGGCCAAGAGACCCAGTACTTC
TRBJ1-5,.,15,TRBV18,.,CASSRDMTSHQPQHF,TGTGCCAGCTCAAGGGACATGACTTCGCACCAGCCCCAGCATTTT
TRBJ2-4,.,17,TRBV19,.,CASSIVGGRGAKNIQYF,TGTGCCAGTAGTATAGTTGGAGGGCGCGGGGCCAAAAACATTCAGTACTTC
TRBJ1-5,TRBD1,15,TRBV6-6,.,CASSYDGTGDQPQHF,TGTGCCAGCAGTTACGACGGGACAGGGGATCAGCCCCAGCATTTT
TRBJ1-1,.,13,TRBV12-3/TRBV12-4,.,CASSLGLPTEAFF,TGTGCCAGCAGTTTGGGACTTCCCACTGAAGCTTTCTTT
TRBJ2-5,.,15,TRBV7-2,.,CASSFRLTTQETQYF,TGTGCCAGCAGCTTCCGACTAACCACCCAAGAGACCCAGTACTTC
TRBJ2-1,.,16,TRBV2,.,CASSERGVGHYNEQFF,TGTGCCAGCAGTGAAAGGGGAGTGGGACACTACAATGAGCAGTTCTTC